A selection of T cell receptor beta chains follows, all from one sample in a study of CD8 T cells in Susac syndrome. TCRdb recomputed calls from the immunoSEQ multiplex PCR reads with MiXCR, one row per CDR3 protein. The sample shows 150,000 to 200,000 distinct CDR3 sequences, 90% to 95% of them seen only once. Sequenced sample: CD4+ T cells from PBMCs. These receptors came from a human donor in good health. Each CDR3 is given with its conserved first and last residue. Fields, in order: clone size, V gene, J gene, D gene, CDR3 protein, CDR3 DNA. The D gene is left open where the match is weak. Clone size is stated in some rows and not others, as once, few, many or a class when expanded.

.,TRBV5-1,TRBJ1-6,TRBD1,CASSSAGQFSPLHF,TGCGCCAGCAGCTCGGCGGGACAGTTTTCACCCCTCCACTTT
.,TRBV5-1,TRBJ2-1,.,CASSLPDRDEQFF,TGCGCCAGCAGCTTACCCGATCGGGATGAGCAGTTCTTC
.,TRBV29-1,TRBJ2-7,TRBD2,CSAQGLAGKNEQYF,TGCAGCGCCCAGGGACTAGCGGGGAAGAACGAGCAGTACTTC
.,TRBV7-2,TRBJ1-1,.,CASSLGPGTKNTEAFF,TGTGCCAGCAGCTTAGGGCCGGGAACAAAGAACACTGAAGCTTTCTTT
.,TRBV7-2,TRBJ2-7,TRBD2,CASSSPTSGTSGGKQYF,TGTGCCAGCAGCTCGCCCACGTCCGGGACTAGCGGGGGAAAGCAGTACTTC
.,TRBV6-6,TRBJ2-3,.,CASSNTGGDTQYF,TGTGCCAGCAGTAATACAGGCGGAGATACGCAGTATTTT
.,TRBV3-1,TRBJ2-1,.,CASSQDGDFYNEQFF,TGTGCCAGCAGCCAAGATGGCGACTTCTACAATGAGCAGTTCTTC
.,TRBV2,TRBJ1-5,TRBD1,CASGRDRHSNQPQHF,TGTGCCAGCGGCCGGGACAGGCATAGCAATCAGCCCCAGCATTTT
once,TRBV7-2,TRBJ1-1,TRBD1,CASSRMGQGNTEAFF,TGTGCCAGCAGCCGAATGGGACAGGGCAACACTGAAGCTTTCTTT
.,TRBV2,TRBJ2-5,.,CASSEEQPQYF,TGTGCCAGCAGTGAAGAGCAGCCCCAGTACTTC
.,TRBV5-1,TRBJ2-3,.,CASSLGERMDTQYF,TGCGCCAGCAGCTTGGGGGAACGGATGGATACGCAGTATTTT
.,TRBV28,TRBJ1-2,.,CASSLMRGGYTF,TGTGCCAGCAGTCTCATGAGAGGAGGCTACACCTTC
.,TRBV6-5,TRBJ2-7,.,CASSYSVVSSYEQYF,TGTGCCAGCAGTTACTCGGTAGTCTCTTCCTACGAGCAGTACTTC
.,TRBV20-1,TRBJ2-1,.,CSASQRNEQFF,TGCAGTGCTAGTCAGCGGAATGAGCAGTTCTTC
.,TRBV18,TRBJ2-1,TRBD2,CASSRPWEGINEQFF,TGTGCCAGCTCGCGACCCTGGGAGGGGATCAATGAGCAGTTCTTC
.,TRBV7-9,TRBJ1-1,.,CASSLEARTEAFF,TGTGCCAGCAGCTTAGAGGCCAGGACTGAAGCTTTCTTT
.,TRBV23-1,TRBJ1-2,TRBD1,CASSPRQGGSYGYTF,TGCGCCAGCAGTCCCCGACAGGGAGGGAGCTATGGCTACACCTTC
.,TRBV7-7,TRBJ2-3,TRBD2,CASSPGTSVTDTQYF,TGTGCCAGCAGCCCAGGGACTAGCGTCACAGATACGCAGTATTTT
.,TRBV20-1,TRBJ2-3,TRBD2,CSAPGGGSTDTQYF,TGCAGTGCCCCGGGAGGCGGGAGCACAGATACGCAGTATTTT
.,TRBV29-1,TRBJ2-5,.,CSVVRSDQETQYF,TGCAGCGTCGTCCGCAGTGATCAAGAGACCCAGTACTTC
.,TRBV4-1,TRBJ2-5,TRBD1,CASSQGQGRQETQYF,TGCGCCAGCAGCCAAGGACAGGGGCGTCAAGAGACCCAGTACTTC
.,TRBV13,TRBJ2-7,.,CASSSGRSEQYF,TGTGCCAGCAGCTCCGGACGGAGTGAGCAGTACTTC
.,TRBV19,TRBJ2-5,TRBD2,CASSISGGVQETQYF,TGTGCCAGTAGTATAAGTGGGGGGGTCCAAGAGACCCAGTACTTC
.,TRBV12-3/TRBV12-4,TRBJ2-5,TRBD1,CASSYHRTGQETQYF,TGTGCCAGCAGTTATCATCGGACAGGTCAAGAGACCCAGTACTTC
.,TRBV19,TRBJ2-6,TRBD1,CASSISGQGTGANVLTF,TGTGCCAGTAGTATTTCGGGACAGGGGACGGGGGCCAACGTCCTGACTTTC
.,TRBV20-1,TRBJ2-3,TRBD1,CSAPPGQSTDTQYF,TGCAGTGCGCCCCCGGGACAGAGCACAGATACGCAGTATTTT
.,TRBV6-5,TRBJ2-3,.,CASSYSGPITDTQYF,TGTGCCAGCAGTTACTCCGGGCCCATCACAGATACGCAGTATTTT
.,TRBV7-2,TRBJ2-5,TRBD2,CASGRTSGSQETQYF,TGTGCCAGTGGGAGGACTAGCGGGTCCCAAGAGACCCAGTACTTC
.,TRBV20-1,TRBJ1-5,TRBD1,CSARQGEAQPQHF,TGCAGTGCTCGACAGGGGGAGGCTCAGCCCCAGCATTTT
.,TRBV5-4,TRBJ2-2,TRBD2,CASSPGGVWSGELFF,TGTGCCAGCAGCCCGGGGGGGGTTTGGTCCGGGGAGCTGTTTTTT
.,TRBV1,TRBJ2-3,.,CTSSQEESEAGEGDTQYF,TGCACCAGCAGCCAAGAAGAATCAGAAGCGGGGGAGGGAGATACGCAGTATTTT
.,TRBV18,TRBJ2-3,.,CASGGVGVFTDTQYF,TGTGCCAGCGGGGGCGTCGGGGTCTTCACAGATACGCAGTATTTT
.,TRBV15,TRBJ1-2,TRBD1,CATSRSGQGNYGYTF,TGTGCCACCAGCAGATCAGGACAGGGGAACTATGGCTACACCTTC
.,TRBV5-4,TRBJ2-6,.,CASSLYVSGANVLTF,TGTGCCAGCAGCCTTTACGTATCCGGGGCCAACGTCCTGACTTTC
.,TRBV30,TRBJ1-6,.,CAWSVRLRNSPLHF,TGTGCCTGGAGTGTACGATTGCGGAATTCACCCCTCCACTTT
.,TRBV6-1,TRBJ1-5,.,CASSLQLTGSQPQHF,TGTGCCAGCAGTCTTCAGCTCACAGGGTCCCAGCCCCAGCATTTT
.,TRBV12-3/TRBV12-4,TRBJ1-2,.,CASSFIEAGARGYTF,TGTGCCAGCAGTTTCATAGAGGCGGGGGCGCGGGGCTACACCTTC
.,TRBV19,TRBJ1-1,TRBD1,CASSMDRGWTEAFF,TGTGCCAGTAGTATGGACAGGGGGTGGACTGAAGCTTTCTTT
.,TRBV9,TRBJ1-1,.,CASTKGGSTEAFF,TGTGCCAGCACCAAAGGGGGATCCACTGAAGCTTTCTTT
.,TRBV27,TRBJ1-3,.,CASSRGIPGGSGNTIYF,TGTGCCAGCAGTAGGGGAATTCCGGGGGGCTCTGGAAACACCATATATTTT
.,TRBV6-6,TRBJ2-3,.,CAVRGGGTDTQYF,TGTGCCGTTAGAGGGGGGGGCACAGATACGCAGTATTTT
once,TRBV5-1,TRBJ2-7,.,CASSLDPRGESRVYF,TGCGCCAGCAGCTTGGACCCTCGGGGCGAATCCAGGGTGTACTTC
.,TRBV27,TRBJ2-2,.,CASSLQQEGTGELFF,TGTGCCAGCAGTTTACAGCAGGAAGGGACCGGGGAGCTGTTTTTT
few,TRBV5-1,TRBJ2-1,TRBD1,CASSGQVYNEQFF,TGCGCCAGCAGCGGACAGGTTTACAATGAGCAGTTCTTC
.,TRBV29-1,TRBJ2-2,.,CSAADTGELFF,TGCAGCGCTGCAGACACCGGGGAGCTGTTTTTT